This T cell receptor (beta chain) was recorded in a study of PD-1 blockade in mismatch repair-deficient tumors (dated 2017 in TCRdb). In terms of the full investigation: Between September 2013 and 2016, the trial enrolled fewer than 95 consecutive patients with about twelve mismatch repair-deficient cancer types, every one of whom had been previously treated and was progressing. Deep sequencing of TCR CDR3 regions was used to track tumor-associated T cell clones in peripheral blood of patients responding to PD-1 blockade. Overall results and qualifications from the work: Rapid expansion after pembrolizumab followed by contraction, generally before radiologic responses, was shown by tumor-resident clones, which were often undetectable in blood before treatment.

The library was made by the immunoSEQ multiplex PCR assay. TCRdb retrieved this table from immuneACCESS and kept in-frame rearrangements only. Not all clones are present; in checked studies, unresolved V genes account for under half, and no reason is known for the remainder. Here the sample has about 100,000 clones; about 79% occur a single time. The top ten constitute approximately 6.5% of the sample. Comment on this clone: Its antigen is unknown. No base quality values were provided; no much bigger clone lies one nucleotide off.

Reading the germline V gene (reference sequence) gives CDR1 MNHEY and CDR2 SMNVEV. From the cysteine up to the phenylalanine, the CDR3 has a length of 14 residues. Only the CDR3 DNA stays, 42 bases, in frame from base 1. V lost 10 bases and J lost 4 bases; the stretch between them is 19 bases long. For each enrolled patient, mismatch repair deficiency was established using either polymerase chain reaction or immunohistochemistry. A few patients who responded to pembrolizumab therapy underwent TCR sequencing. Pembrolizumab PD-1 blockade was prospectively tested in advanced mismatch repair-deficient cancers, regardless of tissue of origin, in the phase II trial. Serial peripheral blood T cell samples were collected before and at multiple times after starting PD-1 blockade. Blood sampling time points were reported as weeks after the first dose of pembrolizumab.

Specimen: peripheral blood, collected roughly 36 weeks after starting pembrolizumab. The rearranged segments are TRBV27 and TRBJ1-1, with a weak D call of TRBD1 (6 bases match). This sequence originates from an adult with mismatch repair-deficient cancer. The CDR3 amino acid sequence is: CATRGGGLVTEAFF. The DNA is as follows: TGTGCCACCCGGGGAGGGGGATTAGTCACTGAAGCTTTCTTT.